The entry below describes one T cell receptor beta chain. What it recognizes is unknown. This entry is derived from a study of long-term antiretroviral therapy in people with HIV. General study points: Comparison with controls showed narrower CDR3 length ranges in HIV repertoires.

The immunoSEQ assay was v3.0, run at survey level. Method: immunoSEQ multiplex PCR; TCRdb's copy keeps in-frame clones and lacks some. The sample lists 15,000 or so clones, approximately 82% seen once, with 7% to 7.5% in the top ten. CDR3 size: 15 residues. The ends lost 2 bases at V and 4 bases at J; junction bases unmatched: 4. The V gene's germline CDR1 is MNHNY and CDR2 SVGAGI (reference sequence). The V gene is TRBV6-6, the J gene TRBJ2-1; 8 bases are a match to TRBD2. The source is a man between 25 and 39 years old with HIV. The sample in question was unsorted PBMCs, obtained 0.4 years after starting antiretroviral therapy. This chain's CDR3 is CASSYAGGLYNEQFF. The CDR3 DNA reads TGTGCCAGCAGTTACGCGGGGGGTTTATACAATGAGCAGTTCTTC.